The 26 T cell receptor beta chains below come from one sample, sequenced in a study of regulatory T cells in long-lasting Graves disease. Time point: newly diagnosed GD, antithyroid drugs for less than 3 months. The TCR library was made from RNA extracted from PBMCs. Investigators prepared the TCR beta libraries by applying iRepertoire HTBI primers and Arm-PCR of CDR3 regions. TCRdb recomputed calls from the multiplex PCR reads with MiXCR, one row per CDR3 protein. The table shows roughly 400,000 distinct CDR3 sequences, with over 14% occurring only once. These same records also appear under a second study, on T cells in Graves' hyperthyroidism and ophthalmopathy.

Sequencing used peripheral blood mononuclear cells (PBMCs), obtained at new diagnosis, from a patient treated with antithyroid drugs. All receptors come from a woman in her thirties or forties with Graves disease.

About this clonotype: A single base is all that separates this from a far larger clone, so a read error is likely. The rearrangement links TRBV6-2 or TRBV6-3 to TRBJ2-2; TRBD2 aligns across 7 bases. Germline CDR1 and CDR2: MNHEY and SVGEGT. There are 15 residues in the CDR3. CDR3 in amino acids: CTSSYPRETTGELFF. The CDR3 bases are TGTACCAGCAGTTACCCGCGGGAGACCACCGGGGAGCTGTTTTTT.

The chain has TRBV29-1 and TRBJ2-1; 8 bases fit TRBD1. Germline V lookup: CDR1 SQVTM, CDR2 ANQGSEA. CDR3 length equals 12 residues. Losses at the gene ends were 6 bases for V and 5 bases for J; bases not matched to a gene: 3. Written as DNA, the CDR3 is TGCAGCGTCATGGACAGGGACAATGAGCAGTTCTTC. Protein: CSVMDRDNEQFF.

This clonotype was seen ten or more times. CDR3 residues: CASSAGQEQFF. The DNA of the CDR3 is TGTGCCAGCAGCGCCGGACAAGAGCAGTTCTTC. This chain joins TRBV11-3 and TRBJ2-1; D might be TRBD1 (5 bases). Germline values: CDR1 SGHNT, CDR2 YENEEA. V was clipped by 5 bases and J by 10 bases, with 9 bases between them. CDR3 length: 11 residues.

This clonotype occurred once. The V and J genes are TRBV5-6 and TRBJ2-2, with a weak D call TRBD2 (7 bases). V was shortened by 3 bases and J by 1 base, with 16 bases between the two germline ends. Germline V CDR1 and CDR2: SGHDT, YYEEEE. The CDR3 runs to 17 residues. The CDR3 is CASSSRGAVRNTGELFF. DNA of the CDR3: TGTGCCAGCAGCTCCCGGGGGGCAGTGAGGAACACCGGGGAGCTGTTTTTT.

This clonotype was detected ten times or more. The chain joins TRBV12-3 or TRBV12-4 to TRBJ1-2, with 7 bases lining up with TRBD1. With V trimmed by 3 bases and J by 4 bases, 8 bases remained unmatched. The CDR3 runs to 15 residues. CDR3 region: CASSFTGAMGYGYTF. The CDR3, as DNA: TGTGCCAGCAGTTTCACAGGGGCGATGGGCTATGGCTACACCTTC.

This clonotype was counted at least ten times. The chain combines TRBV4-3 with TRBJ1-1; maybe TRBD1 (5 bases). Germline V gene sequence: CDR1 LGHNA, CDR2 YSLEER. The CDR3 has 13 amino acids. V was clipped by 3 bases and J by 4 bases, with 9 bases between them. CDR3 residues: CASSHYQGTEAFF. The CDR3 nucleotides are TGCGCCAGCAGCCACTATCAGGGCACTGAAGCTTTCTTT.

This clonotype was seen ten or more times. The chain employs TRBV28 and TRBJ2-5; D perhaps matches TRBD2 (6 bases). The CDR3 runs to 15 residues. Per the germline V gene, CDR1 is MDHEN and CDR2 is SYDVKM. The germline V and J ends were trimmed by 5 bases and 5 bases, with 18 bases remaining between them. The CDR3 DNA reads TGTGCCAGCAGTCATCGGGAGATACCGGGTGAGACCCAGTACTTC. Translating gives CASSHREIPGETQYF.

This clonotype was seen just once. The chain employs TRBV2 and TRBJ2-1, with 7 bases matching TRBD2. V lost 7 bases to trimming and J lost 5 bases; unmatched junction nucleotides: 8. The CDR3 is 14 amino acids. Germline V gene sequence: CDR1 SNHLY, CDR2 FYNNEI. CDR3 amino acids: CASNLLAADNEQFF. CDR3 nucleotide sequence: TGTGCCAGCAATCTCCTAGCGGCCGACAATGAGCAGTTCTTC.

The table lists this clonotype with a few counts. This likely stems from a read error, as it lies one base from a far larger clone. No conserved phenylalanine or tryptophan is present at the end of the CDR3, so a read error is the likely explanation. The chain carries TRBV2 and TRBJ2-7; D possibly corresponds to TRBD2 (7 bases). Trimming left V 6 bases short and J 2 bases short, with 20 bases between. The CDR3 sequence is 16 residues long. Germline V gene lookup returns CDR1 SNHLY and CDR2 FYNNEI. The CDR3 nucleotides are TGTGCCAGCAGCCCGAGGGGGGGCGGTAGGACCTACGAGCAGTACCTC. Translated: CASSPRGGGRTYEQYL.

This clonotype was counted at least ten times. CDR3 sequence reads: CASSLASGHNGEQFF. CDR3 nucleotides: TGCGCCAGCAGCTTGGCCAGCGGGCACAACGGTGAGCAGTTCTTC. This rearrangement joins TRBV5-1 to TRBJ2-1, with D maybe TRBD2 (6 bases). The CDR3 is made up of 15 amino acids. V gave up 0 bases and J gave up 9 bases, with 16 bases separating them. The germline gives CDR1 SGHRS, CDR2 YFSETQ.

In DNA, the CDR3 is TGTGCCAGTAGTACCGGGATTTTCAATCAGCCCCAGCATTTT. Amino acids: CASSTGIFNQPQHF. This rearrangement joins TRBV19 to TRBJ1-5; no clear D gene. The CDR3 consists of 14 residues. CDR1 is LNHDA, CDR2 SQIVND, per germline (reference sequence). Trimming stripped 4 bases from V and 3 bases from J, with 10 bases between.

This clonotype was counted many times. The V gene is TRBV30, the J gene TRBJ2-5; D is uncertain. Trimming left V 3 bases short and J 5 bases short, with 7 bases between. Germline V gene lookup returns CDR1 GTSNPN and CDR2 SVGIG (reference sequence). CDR3 length: 11 amino acids. The CDR3: CAWSLMETQYF. As DNA, the CDR3 is TGTGCCTGGAGCCTCATGGAGACCCAGTACTTC. The entire variable domain, with the rest obtained from reference TRBV30 and TRBJ2-5, is as follows: SQTIHQWPATLVQPVGSPLSLECTVEGTSNPNLYWYRQAAGRGLQLLFYSVGIGQISSEVPQNLSASRPQDRQFILSSKKLLLSDSGFYLCAWSLMETQYFGPGTRLLVL.

The chain joins TRBV19 to TRBJ2-3; D unresolved. Per the germline V gene, CDR1 is LNHDA and CDR2 is SQIVND (reference sequence). The CDR3 is 15 residues long. V lost 9 bases to trimming and J lost 6 bases, with 22 bases between them. CDR3 sequence (DNA): TGTGCCAGCCGCCGGGCCGGCGAAGTCGGGGATACGCAGTATTTT. Its protein product is CASRRAGEVGDTQYF.

This clonotype was recorded at least ten times. The chain employs TRBV12-3 or TRBV12-4 and TRBJ2-1; possibly TRBD2 for D (5 bases). Trimming left V 3 bases short and J 4 bases short, with 19 bases between. CDR3 length: 17 amino acids. The CDR3 DNA reads as TGTGCCAGCAGTTTTAGCTTGGGAGTTGGGCTTTACAATGAGCAGTTCTTC. It translates to CASSFSLGVGLYNEQFF.

This clonotype was seen many times. The chain links TRBV27 to TRBJ1-1; D not certain. Germline CDR1 is MNHEY and CDR2 is SMNVEV (reference sequence). Trimming removed 3 bases from V and 1 base from J, with 9 bases in between. The CDR3 loop spans 14 amino acids. The CDR3 coding sequence is TGTGCCAGCAGTTTTTTCCCCACGAACACTGAAGCTTTCTTT. It encodes CASSFFPTNTEAFF.

This clonotype was detected many times. The V and J genes are TRBV7-3 and TRBJ2-7; no clear D. The CDR3 spans 13 residues. V lost 0 bases and J 3 bases, leaving 6 bases between the germline ends. The V gene's germline CDR1 is SGHTA and CDR2 FQGTGA. CDR3 DNA: TGTGCCAGCAGCTTAACCGCCGACTACGAGCAGTACTTC. Its protein is CASSLTADYEQYF.

Turning to this clonotype: The junction differs from germline at one of its ends, possibly a read error. CDR3 sequence: CASKTVGLAGDTQYF. CDR3 DNA sequence: TGCGCCAGTAAGACAGTGGGACTAGCGGGAGATACGCAGTATTTT. V gene TRBV28 combines with J gene TRBJ2-3, with 12 nucleotides matching TRBD2. This CDR3 has 15 amino acids. Germline V gives CDR1 MDHEN, CDR2 SYDVKM.

In its sample, this clonotype was seen a few times. The chain is built from TRBV9 and TRBJ2-3; 9 positions match TRBD2. There are 17 residues in the CDR3. V was pared by 0 bases and J by 4 bases, with 9 bases of the junction left unmatched. Germline V gene sequence: CDR1 SGDLS, CDR2 YYNGEE. Here the CDR3 DNA reads TGTGCCAGCAGCGTAGCGCCTAGCGGGAAAGGTTCAGATACGCAGTATTTT. Protein product: CASSVAPSGKGSDTQYF.

This clonotype has a handful of counts. V usage is TRBV7-9 and J usage is TRBJ2-7; 8 positions agree with TRBD1. The V gene end was trimmed by 6 bases and the J gene end by 5 bases; junction bases not matched to a gene: 9. Germline V gives CDR1 SEHNR, CDR2 FQNEAQ (reference sequence). The CDR3 covers 14 residues. The CDR3: CASSRGQGRHEQYF. The DNA of the CDR3 is TGTGCCAGCAGTCGCGGACAGGGTAGGCACGAGCAGTACTTC.

The chain links TRBV5-1 to TRBJ2-5, with TRBD1 matching 7 bases. With V trimmed by 3 bases and J by 5 bases, 4 bases remained unmatched. The CDR3 is 13 amino acids. Germline CDR1 and CDR2: SGHRS and YFSETQ. The CDR3 reads CASSSYRGETQYF. DNA for the CDR3: TGCGCCAGCAGCTCATACAGGGGCGAGACCCAGTACTTC.

This clonotype was counted many times. The rearrangement links TRBV7-6 to TRBJ2-1; TRBD1 matches 8 bases. The germline CDR1 and CDR2 sequences are SGHVS and FNYEAQ. The V gene end was trimmed by 1 base and the J gene end by 6 bases; junction bases not matched to a gene: 8. The CDR3 has 16 amino acids. CDR3 DNA: TGTGCCAGCAGCTTAGTAGGAGGGACAGGAGTCAATGAGCAGTTCTTC. Its protein is CASSLVGGTGVNEQFF.

This clonotype was seen many times. V gene TRBV29-1 combines with J gene TRBJ2-7, with 8 bases matching TRBD1. Germline V CDR1 and CDR2: SQVTM, ANQGSEA. V gave up 7 bases and J gave up 4 bases; unmatched junction bases: 9. The CDR3 sequence is 13 residues long. The CDR3 DNA reads TGCAGCGCCCGACAGGGGACACGGTACGAGCAGTACTTC. It yields the protein CSARQGTRYEQYF.

J is TRBJ1-1 and V is TRBV12-3 or TRBV12-4; D perhaps matches TRBD1 (6 bases). This CDR3 comprises 14 residues. V lost 6 bases and J lost 4, with 15 bases in between. The CDR3 region has the DNA TGTGCCAGCAGCACGTCTCAGGGGAGCACTGAAGCTTTCTTT. Encoded protein: CASSTSQGSTEAFF.

In this sample, this clonotype turned up many times. The chain couples TRBV6-1 to TRBJ1-2, with 7 bases matching TRBD1. Germline CDR1 is MNHNS and CDR2 is SASEGT. CDR3 size: 13 residues. J lost 10 bases, V lost 6 bases, and 11 bases had no gene match. CDR3 region: CASRPDRDGAYTF. CDR3 sequence (DNA): TGTGCCAGCAGGCCCGACAGGGATGGAGCCTACACCTTC.

This clonotype was counted ten times or more. The rearrangement links TRBV27 to TRBJ2-1; 9 bases match TRBD2. V lost 2 bases and J lost 5; bases outside the gene matches: 4. Germline loops: CDR1 MNHEY, CDR2 SMNVEV (reference sequence). CDR3 size: 15 residues. The CDR3: CASSLLAGMHNEQFF. The CDR3 DNA follows: TGTGCCAGCAGTTTACTAGCGGGAATGCACAATGAGCAGTTCTTC.

CDR3 sequence: CSARLLSEQYF. The CDR3 DNA reads TGCAGTGCTAGATTGCTTTCCGAGCAGTACTTC. This chain links TRBV20-1 with TRBJ2-7; D uncertain. V was shortened by 2 bases and J by 6 bases, with 8 bases between the two germline ends. CDR3 size: 11 residues. Germline V gene sequence: CDR1 DFQATT, CDR2 SNEGSKA (reference sequence).